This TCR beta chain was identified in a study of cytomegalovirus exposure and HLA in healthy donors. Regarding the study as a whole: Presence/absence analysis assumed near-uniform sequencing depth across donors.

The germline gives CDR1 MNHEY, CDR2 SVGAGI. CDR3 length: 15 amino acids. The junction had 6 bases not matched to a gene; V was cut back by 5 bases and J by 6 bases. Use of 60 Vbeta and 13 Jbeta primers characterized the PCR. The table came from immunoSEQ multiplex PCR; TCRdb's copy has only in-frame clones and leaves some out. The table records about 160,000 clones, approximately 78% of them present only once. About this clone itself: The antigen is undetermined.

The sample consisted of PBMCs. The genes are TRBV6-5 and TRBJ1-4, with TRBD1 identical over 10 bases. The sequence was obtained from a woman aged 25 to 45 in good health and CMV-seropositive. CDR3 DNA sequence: TGTGCCAGCAGTCAAATCGGGACAGGGGATGAAAAACTGTTTTTT. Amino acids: CASSQIGTGDEKLFF.